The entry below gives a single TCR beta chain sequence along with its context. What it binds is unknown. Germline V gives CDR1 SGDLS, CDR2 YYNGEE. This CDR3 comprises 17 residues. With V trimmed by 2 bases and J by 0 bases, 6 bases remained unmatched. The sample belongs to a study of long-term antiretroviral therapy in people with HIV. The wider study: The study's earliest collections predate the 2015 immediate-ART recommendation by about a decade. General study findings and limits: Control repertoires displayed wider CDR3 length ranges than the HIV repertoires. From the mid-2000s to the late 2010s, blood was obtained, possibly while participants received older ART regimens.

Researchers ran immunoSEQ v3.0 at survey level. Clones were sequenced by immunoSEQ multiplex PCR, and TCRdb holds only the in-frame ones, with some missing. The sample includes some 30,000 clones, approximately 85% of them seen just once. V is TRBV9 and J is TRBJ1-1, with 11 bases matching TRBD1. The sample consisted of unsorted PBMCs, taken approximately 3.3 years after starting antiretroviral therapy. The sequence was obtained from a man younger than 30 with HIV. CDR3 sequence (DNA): TGTGCCAGCAGCGTTCAGGACAGGGGGCTTTTGAACACTGAAGCTTTCTTT. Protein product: CASSVQDRGLLNTEAFF. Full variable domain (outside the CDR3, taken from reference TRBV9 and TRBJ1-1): DSGVTQTPKHLITATGQRVTLRCSPRSGDLSVYWYQQSLDQGLQFLIQYYNGEERAKGNILERFSAQQFPDLHSELNLSSLELGDSALYFCASSVQDRGLLNTEAFFGQGTRLTVV.